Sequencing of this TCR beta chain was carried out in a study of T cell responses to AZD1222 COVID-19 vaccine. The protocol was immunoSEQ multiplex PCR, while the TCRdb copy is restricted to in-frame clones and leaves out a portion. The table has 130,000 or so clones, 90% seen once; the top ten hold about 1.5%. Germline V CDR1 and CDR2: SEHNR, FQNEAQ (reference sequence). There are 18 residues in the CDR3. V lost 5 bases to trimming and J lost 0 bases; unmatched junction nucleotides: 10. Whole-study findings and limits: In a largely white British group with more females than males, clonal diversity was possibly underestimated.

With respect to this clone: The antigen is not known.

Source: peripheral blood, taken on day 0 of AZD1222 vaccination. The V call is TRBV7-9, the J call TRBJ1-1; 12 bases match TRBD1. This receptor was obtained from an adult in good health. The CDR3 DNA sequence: TGTGCCAGCAGCCTAACCGGGACAGGGGGCGCCGTGAACACTGAAGCTTTCTTT. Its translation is CASSLTGTGGAVNTEAFF.